The present entry profiles one TCR beta chain with its context. Per the original methods: Amplification with reference gene primers provided the estimates of nucleated cell counts. Method: immunoSEQ multiplex PCR; TCRdb's copy keeps in-frame clones and lacks some. The V and J calls and clone size are taken from that table; D and trimming were inferred from the DNA. The sample shows 110,000 or so clones, roughly 80% of them seen only once. CDR3 length: 13 amino acids. The germline gives CDR1 LNHNV, CDR2 YYDKDF (reference sequence). J gave up 7 bases and V 9 bases, and 10 bases lay outside the gene matches. These data come from a study of blood T cell repertoires in COVID-19. Study-level information: The analysed material was cDNA or gDNA that came from T cells, B-cell-depleted T cells, or PBMCs.

The clonotype comes from a human donor in a cohort sampled during active COVID-19. The rearrangement uses TRBV15 and TRBJ2-7; 9 bases agree with TRBD1. What was sequenced was peripheral blood. The CDR3 DNA is TGTGCCACGGGGGACAGGGTCAAGGCGGAGCAGTACTTC. It specifies CATGDRVKAEQYF.